Below, one T cell receptor beta chain is given with its context. Sequenced by immunoSEQ multiplex PCR; TCRdb stores in-frame clones only, minus some. The sample lists some 74,000 clones; 70% to 90% were seen once. The sample is drawn from a study of T cell responses to AZD1222 COVID-19 vaccine. Germline V CDR1 and CDR2: LNHDA, SQIVND (reference sequence). The ends were cut back, 7 bases at V and 1 base at J, with 13 bases in the middle. CDR3 length: 14 residues. Second-dose timings of about 4 or about 12 weeks were pooled. The genes are TRBV19 and TRBJ1-1; D is unclear. The sample here was peripheral blood, taken 28 days after the second AZD1222 dose. The origin of this receptor is an adult who received the AZD1222 COVID-19 vaccine. CDR3 protein: CASTPRRPNTEAFF. DNA for the CDR3: TGTGCCAGTACCCCCCGGCGGCCGAACACTGAAGCTTTCTTT.